These 5 T cell receptor beta chains originate from one sample sequenced in a study of blood T cell repertoires in COVID-19. The table came from immunoSEQ multiplex PCR; TCRdb's copy has only in-frame clones and leaves some out. The data hold 300,000 to 350,000 clones, with roughly 87% observed a single time. Input material: peripheral blood. These receptors came from a man aged 18 to 35 with active or convalescent COVID-19.

The V gene is TRBV28, the J gene TRBJ1-5, with D possibly matching TRBD1 (5 bases). Trimming took 6 bases from V and 6 from J, leaving 18 bases between them. The germline CDR1 and CDR2 sequences are MDHEN and SYDVKM. CDR3 size: 15 residues. DNA for the CDR3: TGTGCCAGCAGATTAGACAGTGACGGAGCTCAGCCCCAGCATTTT. Encoded protein: CASRLDSDGAQPQHF.

The gene calls are TRBV7-8 and TRBJ1-6; 9 positions match TRBD1. The CDR3 has 16 amino acids. CDR1 is SGHVS, CDR2 FQNEAQ, per germline. Germline trimming cut 4 bases from V and 7 bases from J; bases unmatched to any gene: 8. The CDR3 sequence: CASSSRDRAGNSPLHF. As DNA, the CDR3 is TGTGCCAGCAGCTCCCGGGACAGGGCTGGGAATTCACCCCTCCACTTT.

The chain links TRBV5-4 to TRBJ2-7; TRBD1 matches 8 bases. J gave up 2 bases and V 0 bases, and 7 bases lay outside the gene matches. Germline V gene data show CDR1 as SGHNT and CDR2 as YYREEE (reference sequence). CDR3 size: 16 residues. The CDR3 bases are TGTGCCAGCAGCTTGGGTGGGACAGGAATTACCTACGAGCAGTACTTC. It translates to CASSLGGTGITYEQYF.

The V call is TRBV5-1, the J call TRBJ2-5, with a possible D match to TRBD1 (6 bases). Germline loops: CDR1 SGHRS, CDR2 YFSETQ. Deletions cut 0 bases from V and 1 base from J, with 10 bases between. The CDR3 loop spans 15 amino acids. The CDR3 region has the DNA TGCGCCAGCAGCTTGGCAGGGGCCCTCCAAGAGACCCAGTACTTC. Protein sequence: CASSLAGALQETQYF.

The rearrangement joins TRBV28 to TRBJ2-1, with 9 bases that match TRBD2. The CDR3 runs to 13 residues. Looked up from germline, CDR1 is MDHEN and CDR2 is SYDVKM. Trimming cost V 5 bases and J 10 bases; bases outside gene matches: 6. This chain's CDR3 is CASSGHLAGEQFF. The CDR3 region has the DNA TGTGCCAGCAGTGGACATCTAGCGGGAGAGCAGTTCTTC.